Following are 16 T cell receptor beta chains from one sample sequenced in a study of human thymus T cells. The method was immunoSEQ multiplex PCR; TCRdb's version includes in-frame clones alone and lacks a portion of them. Of around 45,000 clones listed, approximately 95% are singletons. Sequencing was carried out using blood. These receptor sequences come from a girl under three years old with a congenital heart defect but otherwise immunologically healthy.

The V and J genes are TRBV20-1 and TRBJ1-1; possible D gene TRBD1, 5 bases. Trimming left V 6 bases short and J 10 bases short, with 12 bases between. Germline V gene sequence: CDR1 DFQATT, CDR2 SNEGSKA (reference sequence). CDR3 length: 10 amino acids. CDR3 DNA sequence: TGCAGTGCGGGTGGGGGGAGAGCTTTCTTT. Encoded protein: CSAGGGRAFF.

The V and J genes are TRBV6-5 and TRBJ2-1; maybe TRBD1 (7 bases). CDR3 length: 14 residues. Per germline, CDR1 MNHEY and CDR2 SVGAGI. Trimming removed 1 base at V and 7 bases at J, with 11 bases between. CDR3: CASSYFQGGNEQFF. CDR3 nucleotide sequence: TGTGCCAGCAGTTACTTCCAGGGGGGTAATGAGCAGTTCTTC.

V gene TRBV6-6 combines with J gene TRBJ2-1; D is possibly TRBD2 (5 bases). Between the trimmed V and J ends, which lost 2 bases and 6 bases, there was a span of 11 bases. Germline V gene lookup returns CDR1 MNHNY and CDR2 SVGAGI (reference sequence). This CDR3 is 14 amino acids long. CDR3 loop: CASSYRLATNEQFF. The CDR3 nucleotides read TGTGCCAGCAGTTACCGGCTAGCAACCAATGAGCAGTTCTTC.

The chain combines TRBV2 with TRBJ1-4, with TRBD1 as a possible D gene (6 bases). V was pared by 8 bases and J by 4 bases, with 14 bases between. This CDR3 region has 14 residues. Germline V gene lookup returns CDR1 SNHLY and CDR2 FYNNEI. CDR3 coding DNA: TGTGCCAGCGCCGGGGACATTATTAATGAAAAACTGTTTTTT. Its protein product is CASAGDIINEKLFF. Full variable domain (outside the CDR3, taken from reference TRBV2 and TRBJ1-4): EPEVTQTPSHQVTQMGQEVILRCVPISNHLYFYWYRQILGQKVEFLVSFYNNEISEKSEIFDDQFSVERPDGSNFTLKIRSTKLEDSAMYFCASAGDIINEKLFFGSGTQLSVL.

V usage is TRBV6-5 and J usage is TRBJ1-6, with a possible D match to TRBD1 (6 bases). The CDR3 has 14 amino acids. Germline V CDR1 and CDR2: MNHEY, SVGAGI. Trimming left V 4 bases short and J 5 bases short, with 9 bases between. CDR3 protein: CASSSQGNNSPLHF. For the CDR3, the DNA is TGTGCCAGCAGTTCTCAGGGGAATAATTCACCCCTCCACTTT.

The chain uses TRBV4-2 and TRBJ1-5, with TRBD1 matching over 7 bases. The V gene's germline CDR1 is LGHNA and CDR2 YNFKEQ. The CDR3 is 16 amino acids. Germline trimming cut 0 bases from V and 2 bases from J; bases unmatched to any gene: 4. The CDR3 nucleotides are TGTGCCAGCAGCCAAGAAGGGGGCGCGGGCAATCAGCCCCAGCATTTT. It translates to CASSQEGGAGNQPQHF.

The rearrangement uses TRBV6-4 and TRBJ2-3, with 7 bases that match TRBD2. Germline-derived CDR1 and CDR2 are MRHNA and SNTAGT. The CDR3 has 14 residues. V gave up 0 bases and J gave up 4 bases; unmatched junction bases: 1. The CDR3 DNA sequence: TGTGCCAGCAGTGACTCAGCGGGACCAGATACGCAGTATTTT. It specifies CASSDSAGPDTQYF.

This clone appeared a single time. In DNA form, the CDR3 reads TGTGCCAGCAGCTCTCTAGCGGGAGGGTACCAAGAGACCCAGTACTTC. Translated, it gives CASSSLAGGYQETQYF. The chain has TRBV5-4 and TRBJ2-5, with 12 nucleotides matching TRBD2. Unmatched junction bases numbered 3, after V lost 3 bases and J lost 0 bases. This CDR3 region has 16 residues. Germline assignment: CDR1 SGHNT and CDR2 YYREEE (reference sequence).

The chain joins TRBV7-8 to TRBJ1-5; D unclear. The germline V and J ends were trimmed by 5 bases and 0 bases, with 11 bases remaining between them. Germline V gene lookup returns CDR1 SGHVS and CDR2 FQNEAQ. The CDR3 sequence is 15 residues long. The CDR3 coding sequence is TGTGCCAGCAGCCCTGCGTGGTATAGCAATCAGCCCCAGCATTTT. Amino acid sequence: CASSPAWYSNQPQHF. Variable domain in full (rest from reference TRBV7-8 and TRBJ1-5): GAGVSQSPRYKVAKRGQDVALRCDPISGHVSLFWYQQALGQGPEFLTYFQNEAQLDKSGLPSDRFFAERPEGSVSTLKIQRTQQEDSAVYLCASSPAWYSNQPQHFGDGTRLSIL.

The chain combines TRBV7-3 with TRBJ2-1; the match to TRBD2 covers 9 bases. Germline V gives CDR1 SGHTA, CDR2 FQGTGA. V shed 1 base and J 2 bases; nucleotides not matched to a gene: 3. The CDR3 loop spans 16 amino acids. In DNA, the CDR3 is TGTGCCAGCAGCTTAATAGCGGGAGAAGCCTACAATGAGCAGTTCTTC. It translates to CASSLIAGEAYNEQFF.

This chain connects TRBV27 to TRBJ2-3, with D uncertain. Germline V gene sequence: CDR1 MNHEY, CDR2 SMNVEV (reference sequence). Deletions cut 3 bases from V and 1 base from J, with 11 bases between. This CDR3 contains 15 residues. CDR3 nucleotide sequence: TGTGCCAGCAGTTTGAGGCGCCAACGCACAGATACGCAGTATTTT. Amino acids: CASSLRRQRTDTQYF.

The chain carries TRBV7-7 and TRBJ2-3; 13 bases map to TRBD2. Germline trimming cut 5 bases from V and 6 bases from J; bases unmatched to any gene: 8. This CDR3 has 16 amino acids. Germline CDR1 and CDR2: SSHAT and FNYEAQ (reference sequence). The CDR3 coding sequence is TGTGCCAGCAGCGCCGGGACTAGCGGGACTCCGGATACGCAGTATTTT. The encoded protein is CASSAGTSGTPDTQYF. Combining the CDR3 with reference TRBV7-7 and TRBJ2-3 gives the whole variable domain GAGVSQSPRYKVTKRGQDVTLRCDPISSHATLYWYQQALGQGPEFLTYFNYEAQPDKSGLPSDRFSAERPEGSISTLTIQRTEQRDSAMYRCASSAGTSGTPDTQYFGPGTRLTVL.

The V and J genes are TRBV11-2 and TRBJ2-1; a weak D match, TRBD2 (5 bases). V was clipped by 1 base and J by 0 bases, with 16 bases between them. The germline V gene encodes CDR1 SGHAT and CDR2 FQNNGV. The CDR3 consists of 18 residues. CDR3: CASSLGAGAGGSYNEQFF. In DNA form, the CDR3 reads TGTGCCAGCAGCTTAGGGGCTGGCGCGGGTGGCTCCTACAATGAGCAGTTCTTC.

The chain has TRBV5-6 and TRBJ2-5, with D tentatively TRBD1 or TRBD2 (5 bases each). The CDR3 is 13 residues long. The V gene lost 0 bases and the J gene lost 4 bases, with 7 bases spanning the gap. From germline, CDR1 is SGHDT and CDR2 YYEEEE. CDR3 sequence reads: CASSLEGRETQYF. CDR3 bases: TGTGCCAGCAGCTTGGAGGGGAGAGAGACCCAGTACTTC.

J is TRBJ2-5 and V is TRBV2; perhaps TRBD1 as D (6 bases). Germline V lookup: CDR1 SNHLY, CDR2 FYNNEI. This CDR3 region has 12 residues. V was shortened by 4 bases and J by 3 bases, with 6 bases between the two germline ends. This CDR3 is CASSGTEETQYF. The DNA for the CDR3 is TGTGCCAGCAGTGGGACAGAAGAGACCCAGTACTTC.

The chain employs TRBV27 and TRBJ1-4, with D unclear. Germline V lookup: CDR1 MNHEY, CDR2 SMNVEV (reference sequence). This CDR3 is built from 15 residues. Trimming took 1 base from V and 7 from J, leaving 13 bases between them. Written as DNA, the CDR3 is TGTGCCAGCAGTTTATTTCCCAGCGCGGCTGAAAAACTGTTTTTT. Residues: CASSLFPSAAEKLFF.